This TCR beta chain was documented in a study of T cell changes during pregnancy in multiple sclerosis. TCRdb keeps only in-frame clones here, not all; method: immunoSEQ multiplex PCR. Altogether tens of thousands of clones are present, about 89% being singletons, with the ten largest covering about 0.76%. The starting material was CD4+ T cells from peripheral blood mononuclear cells, obtained in the first trimester of pregnancy. The origin of this receptor is a female donor with multiple sclerosis, enrolled in a pregnancy study.

This CDR3 reads CASSLQGLEETQYF. CDR3 DNA: TGCGCCAGCAGCCTACAGGGCCTGGAAGAGACCCAGTACTTC. J is TRBJ2-5 and V is TRBV4-1, with D possibly TRBD1 on 6 matching bases. The CDR3 is 14 residues long. Deletions cut 4 bases from V and 3 bases from J, with 12 bases between. Germline V gene data show CDR1 as MGHRA and CDR2 as YSYEKL.